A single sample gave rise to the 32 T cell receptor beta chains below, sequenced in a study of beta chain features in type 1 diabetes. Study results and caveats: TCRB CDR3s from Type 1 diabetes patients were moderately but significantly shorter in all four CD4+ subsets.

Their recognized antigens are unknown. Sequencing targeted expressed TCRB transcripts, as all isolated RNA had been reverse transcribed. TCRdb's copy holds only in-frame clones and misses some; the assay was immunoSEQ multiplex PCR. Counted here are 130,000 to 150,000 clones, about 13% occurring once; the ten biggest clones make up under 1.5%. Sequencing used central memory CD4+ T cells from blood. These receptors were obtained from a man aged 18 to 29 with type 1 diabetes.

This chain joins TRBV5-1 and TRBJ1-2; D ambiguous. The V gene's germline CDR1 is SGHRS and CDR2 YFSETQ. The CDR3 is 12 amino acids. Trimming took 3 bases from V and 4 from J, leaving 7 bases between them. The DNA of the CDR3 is TGCGCCAGCAGCTCGGACCTCTATGGCTACACCTTC. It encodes CASSSDLYGYTF.

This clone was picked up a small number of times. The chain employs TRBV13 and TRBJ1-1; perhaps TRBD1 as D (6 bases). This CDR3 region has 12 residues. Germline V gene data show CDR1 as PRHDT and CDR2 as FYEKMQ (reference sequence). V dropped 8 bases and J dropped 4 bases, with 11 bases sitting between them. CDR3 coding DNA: TGTGCCAGCGGCCTACAGGGCACTGAAGCTTTCTTT. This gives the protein CASGLQGTEAFF.

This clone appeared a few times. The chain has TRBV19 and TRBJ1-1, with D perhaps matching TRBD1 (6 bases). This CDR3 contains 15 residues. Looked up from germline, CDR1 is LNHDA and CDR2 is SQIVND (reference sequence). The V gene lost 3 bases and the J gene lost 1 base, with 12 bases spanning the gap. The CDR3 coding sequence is TGTGCCAGTAGTATTTTGGGGGCTGCGAACACTGAAGCTTTCTTT. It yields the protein CASSILGAANTEAFF.

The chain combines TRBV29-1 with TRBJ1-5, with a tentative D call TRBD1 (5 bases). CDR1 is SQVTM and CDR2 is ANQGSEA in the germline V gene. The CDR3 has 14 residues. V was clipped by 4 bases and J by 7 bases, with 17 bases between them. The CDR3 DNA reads TGCAGCGTTGCTCAAGGAGGGGAGGACCAGCCCCAGCATTTT. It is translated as CSVAQGGEDQPQHF.

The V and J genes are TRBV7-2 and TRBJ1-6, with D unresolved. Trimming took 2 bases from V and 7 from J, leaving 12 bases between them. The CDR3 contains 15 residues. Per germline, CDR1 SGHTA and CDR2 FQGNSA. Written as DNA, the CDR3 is TGTGCCAGCAGCTTACTAGGCAGCCTCAATTCACCCCTCCACTTT. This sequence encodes CASSLLGSLNSPLHF.

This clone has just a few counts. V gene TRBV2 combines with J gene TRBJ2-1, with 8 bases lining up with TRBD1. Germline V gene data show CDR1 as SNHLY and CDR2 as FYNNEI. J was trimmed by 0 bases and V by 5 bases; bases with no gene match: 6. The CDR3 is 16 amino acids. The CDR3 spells CASSPTGAGSYNEQFF. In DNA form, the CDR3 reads TGTGCCAGCAGTCCGACAGGGGCGGGCTCCTACAATGAGCAGTTCTTC.

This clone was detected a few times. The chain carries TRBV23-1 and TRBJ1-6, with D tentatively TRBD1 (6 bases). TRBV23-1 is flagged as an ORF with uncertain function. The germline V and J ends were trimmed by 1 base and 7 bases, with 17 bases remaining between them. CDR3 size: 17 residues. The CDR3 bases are TGCGCCAGCAGTCAATGGGACACCCCTAAGAGGAATTCACCCCTCCACTTT. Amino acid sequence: CASSQWDTPKRNSPLHF.

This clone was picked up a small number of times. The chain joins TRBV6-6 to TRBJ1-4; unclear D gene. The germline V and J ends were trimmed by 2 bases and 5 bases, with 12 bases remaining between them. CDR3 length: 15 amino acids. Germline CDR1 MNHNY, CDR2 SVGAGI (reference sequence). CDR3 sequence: CASSYGNRLNEKLFF. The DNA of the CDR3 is TGTGCCAGCAGTTACGGGAACAGACTAAATGAAAAACTGTTTTTT.

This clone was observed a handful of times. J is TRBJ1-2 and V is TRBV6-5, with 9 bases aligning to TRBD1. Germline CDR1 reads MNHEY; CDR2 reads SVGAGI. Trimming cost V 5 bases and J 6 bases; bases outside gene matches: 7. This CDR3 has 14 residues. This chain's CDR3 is CASSAGQGWDGYTF. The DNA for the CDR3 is TGTGCCAGCAGTGCGGGACAGGGCTGGGATGGCTACACCTTC.

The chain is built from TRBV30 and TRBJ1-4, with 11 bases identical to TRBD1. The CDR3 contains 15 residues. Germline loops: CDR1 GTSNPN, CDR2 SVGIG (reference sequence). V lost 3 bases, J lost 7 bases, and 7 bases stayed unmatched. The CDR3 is CAWRLTGTGGEKLFF. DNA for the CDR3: TGTGCCTGGAGACTGACCGGGACAGGGGGTGAAAAACTGTTTTTT.

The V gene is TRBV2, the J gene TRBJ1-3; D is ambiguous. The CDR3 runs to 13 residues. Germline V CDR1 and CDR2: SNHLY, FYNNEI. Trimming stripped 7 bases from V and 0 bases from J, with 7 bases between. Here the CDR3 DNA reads TGTGCCAGCACCATTATCTCTGGAAACACCATATATTTT. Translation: CASTIISGNTIYF.

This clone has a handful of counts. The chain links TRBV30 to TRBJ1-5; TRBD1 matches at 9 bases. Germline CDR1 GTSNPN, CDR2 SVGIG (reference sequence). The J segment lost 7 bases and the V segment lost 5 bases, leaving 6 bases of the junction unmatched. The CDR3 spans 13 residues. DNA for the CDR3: TGTGCCTGGTCTACAGGGGGCCGGCAGCCCCAGCATTTT. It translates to CAWSTGGRQPQHF.

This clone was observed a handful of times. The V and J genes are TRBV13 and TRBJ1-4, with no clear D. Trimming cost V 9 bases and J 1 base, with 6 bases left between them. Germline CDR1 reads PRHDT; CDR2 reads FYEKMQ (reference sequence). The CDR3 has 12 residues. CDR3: CARVETNEKLFF. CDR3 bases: TGTGCCAGGGTGGAAACTAATGAAAAACTGTTTTTT.

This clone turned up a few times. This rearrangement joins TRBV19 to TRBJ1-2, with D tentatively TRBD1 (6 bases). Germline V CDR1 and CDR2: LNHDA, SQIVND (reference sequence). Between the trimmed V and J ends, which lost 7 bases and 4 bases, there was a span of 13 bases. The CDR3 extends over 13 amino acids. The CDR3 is CASTPDRIYGYTF. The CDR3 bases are TGTGCCAGTACCCCCGACAGGATCTATGGCTACACCTTC.

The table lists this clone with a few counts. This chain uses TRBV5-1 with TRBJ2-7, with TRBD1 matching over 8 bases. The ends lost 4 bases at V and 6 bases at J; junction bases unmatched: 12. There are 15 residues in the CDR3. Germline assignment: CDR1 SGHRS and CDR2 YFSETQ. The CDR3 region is CASSLGQGGPFEQYF. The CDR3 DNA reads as TGCGCCAGCAGCCTCGGACAGGGTGGGCCCTTCGAGCAGTACTTC.

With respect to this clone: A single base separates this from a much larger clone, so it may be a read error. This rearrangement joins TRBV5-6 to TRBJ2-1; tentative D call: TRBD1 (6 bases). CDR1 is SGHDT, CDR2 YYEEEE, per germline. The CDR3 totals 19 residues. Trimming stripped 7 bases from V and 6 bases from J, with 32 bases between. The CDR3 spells CASVLATGLASLRGNEQFF. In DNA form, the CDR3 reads TGTGCCAGCGTGCTGGCAACAGGGCTTGCGAGCCTCCGGGGCAATGAGCAGTTCTTC.

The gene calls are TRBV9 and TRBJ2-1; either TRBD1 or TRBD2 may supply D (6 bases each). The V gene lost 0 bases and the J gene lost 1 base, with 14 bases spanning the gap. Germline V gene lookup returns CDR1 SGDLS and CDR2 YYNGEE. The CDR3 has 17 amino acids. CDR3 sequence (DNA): TGTGCCAGCAGCGTAGGAACGGGGGCTAATTCCTACAATGAGCAGTTCTTC. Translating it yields CASSVGTGANSYNEQFF.

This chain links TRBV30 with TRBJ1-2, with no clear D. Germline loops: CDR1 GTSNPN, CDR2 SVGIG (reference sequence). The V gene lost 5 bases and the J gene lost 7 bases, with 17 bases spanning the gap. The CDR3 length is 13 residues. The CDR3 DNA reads TGTGCCTGGTCTGTTGAAGACCGCAGTGGCTACACCTTC. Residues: CAWSVEDRSGYTF.

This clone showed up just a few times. This CDR3 reads CASSPYDRSPGNTIYF. CDR3 bases: TGTGCCAGCTCACCATACGACAGGAGCCCTGGAAACACCATATATTTT. V and J are TRBV18 and TRBJ1-3; tentatively, D is TRBD1 (6 bases). Per germline, CDR1 KGHSH and CDR2 LQKENI. The CDR3 totals 16 residues. Trimming left V 2 bases short and J 2 bases short, with 13 bases between.

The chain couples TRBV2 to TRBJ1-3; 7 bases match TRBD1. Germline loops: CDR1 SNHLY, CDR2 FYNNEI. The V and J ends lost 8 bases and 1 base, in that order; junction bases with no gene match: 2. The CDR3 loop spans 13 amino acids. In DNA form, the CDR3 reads TGTGCCAGCTTACAGGGGTCTGGAAACACCATATATTTT. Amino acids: CASLQGSGNTIYF.

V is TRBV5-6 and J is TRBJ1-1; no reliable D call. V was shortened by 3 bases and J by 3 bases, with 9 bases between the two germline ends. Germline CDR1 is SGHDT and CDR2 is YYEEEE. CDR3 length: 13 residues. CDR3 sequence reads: CASSSGRYTEAFF. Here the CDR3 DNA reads TGTGCCAGCAGCTCTGGACGGTACACTGAAGCTTTCTTT.

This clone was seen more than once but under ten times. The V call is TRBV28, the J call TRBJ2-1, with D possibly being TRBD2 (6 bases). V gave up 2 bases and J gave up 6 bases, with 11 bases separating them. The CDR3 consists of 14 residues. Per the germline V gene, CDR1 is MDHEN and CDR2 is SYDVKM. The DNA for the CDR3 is TGTGCCAGCAGTTTAATAGCGGCGAGCAATGAGCAGTTCTTC. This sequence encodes CASSLIAASNEQFF.

CDR3 in amino acids: CASSVARGALINEQFF. The DNA of the CDR3 is TGTGCCAGCAGCGTAGCTAGGGGGGCACTGATCAATGAGCAGTTCTTC. The chain has TRBV9 and TRBJ2-1; D is possibly TRBD1 or TRBD2 (6 bases each). Germline V gives CDR1 SGDLS, CDR2 YYNGEE. The CDR3 loop spans 16 amino acids. V gave up 0 bases and J gave up 6 bases, with 16 bases separating them.

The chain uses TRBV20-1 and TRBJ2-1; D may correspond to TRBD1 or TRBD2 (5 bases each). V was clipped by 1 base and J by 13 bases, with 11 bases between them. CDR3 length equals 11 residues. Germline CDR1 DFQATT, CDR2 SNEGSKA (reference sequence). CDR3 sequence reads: CSARGGAEQFF. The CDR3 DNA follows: TGCAGTGCTAGAGGAGGGGCAGAACAGTTCTTC.

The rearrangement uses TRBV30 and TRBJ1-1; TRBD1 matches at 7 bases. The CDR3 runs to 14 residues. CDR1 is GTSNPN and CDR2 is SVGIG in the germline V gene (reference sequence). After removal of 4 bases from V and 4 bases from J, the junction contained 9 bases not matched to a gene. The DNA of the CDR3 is TGTGCCTGGAAACCCCCGAACAGGGGCACTGAAGCTTTCTTT. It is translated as CAWKPPNRGTEAFF.

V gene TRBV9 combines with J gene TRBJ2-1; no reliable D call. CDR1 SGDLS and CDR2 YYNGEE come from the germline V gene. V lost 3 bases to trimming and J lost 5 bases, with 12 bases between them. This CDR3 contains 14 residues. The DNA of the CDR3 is TGTGCCAGCAGCGCGGGTCCGGATAACAATGAGCAGTTCTTC. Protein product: CASSAGPDNNEQFF. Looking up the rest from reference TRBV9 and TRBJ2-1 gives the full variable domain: DSGVTQTPKHLITATGQRVTLRCSPRSGDLSVYWYQQSLDQGLQFLIQYYNGEERAKGNILERFSAQQFPDLHSELNLSSLELGDSALYFCASSAGPDNNEQFFGPGTRLTVL.

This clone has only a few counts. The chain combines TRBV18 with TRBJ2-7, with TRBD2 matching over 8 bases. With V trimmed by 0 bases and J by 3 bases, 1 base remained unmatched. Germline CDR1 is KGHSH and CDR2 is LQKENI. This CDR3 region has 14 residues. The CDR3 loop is CASSPPGLDYEQYF. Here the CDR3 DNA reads TGTGCCAGCTCACCACCGGGACTAGACTACGAGCAGTACTTC. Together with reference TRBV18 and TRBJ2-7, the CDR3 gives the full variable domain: NAGVMQNPRHLVRRRGQEARLRCSPMKGHSHVYWYRQLPEEGLKFMVYLQKENIIDESGMPKERFSAEFPKEGPSILRIQQVVRGDSAAYFCASSPPGLDYEQYFGPGTRLTVT.

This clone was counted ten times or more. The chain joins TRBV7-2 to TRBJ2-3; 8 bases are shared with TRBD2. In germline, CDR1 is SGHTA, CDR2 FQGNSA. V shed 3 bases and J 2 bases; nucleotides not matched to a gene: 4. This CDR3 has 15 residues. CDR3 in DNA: TGTGCCAGCAGCTTGAAGCGGGGGAACACAGATACGCAGTATTTT. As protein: CASSLKRGNTDTQYF.

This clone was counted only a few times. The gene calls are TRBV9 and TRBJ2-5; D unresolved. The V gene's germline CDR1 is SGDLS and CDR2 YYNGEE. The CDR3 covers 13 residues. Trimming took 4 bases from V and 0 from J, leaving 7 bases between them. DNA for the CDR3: TGTGCCAGCAGCCCTCAGAACCAAGAGACCCAGTACTTC. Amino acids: CASSPQNQETQYF.

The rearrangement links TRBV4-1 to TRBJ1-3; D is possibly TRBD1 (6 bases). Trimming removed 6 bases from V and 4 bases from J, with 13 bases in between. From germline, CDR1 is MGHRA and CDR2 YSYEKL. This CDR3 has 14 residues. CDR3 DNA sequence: TGCGCCAGCAGACCTACAGGGTTCGGAAACACCATATATTTT. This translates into CASRPTGFGNTIYF.

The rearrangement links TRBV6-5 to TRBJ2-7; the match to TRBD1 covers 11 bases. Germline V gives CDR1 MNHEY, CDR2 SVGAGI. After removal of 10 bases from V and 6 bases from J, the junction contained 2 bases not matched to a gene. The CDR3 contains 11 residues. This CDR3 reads CATGQGVEQYF. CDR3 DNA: TGTGCCACGGGACAGGGGGTCGAGCAGTACTTC.

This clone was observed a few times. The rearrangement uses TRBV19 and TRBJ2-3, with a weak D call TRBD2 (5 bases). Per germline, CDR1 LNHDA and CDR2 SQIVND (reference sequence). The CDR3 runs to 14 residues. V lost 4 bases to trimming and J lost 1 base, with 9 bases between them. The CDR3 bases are TGTGCCAGTAGTAACCGGGGTGGCACAGATACGCAGTATTTT. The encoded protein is CASSNRGGTDTQYF.